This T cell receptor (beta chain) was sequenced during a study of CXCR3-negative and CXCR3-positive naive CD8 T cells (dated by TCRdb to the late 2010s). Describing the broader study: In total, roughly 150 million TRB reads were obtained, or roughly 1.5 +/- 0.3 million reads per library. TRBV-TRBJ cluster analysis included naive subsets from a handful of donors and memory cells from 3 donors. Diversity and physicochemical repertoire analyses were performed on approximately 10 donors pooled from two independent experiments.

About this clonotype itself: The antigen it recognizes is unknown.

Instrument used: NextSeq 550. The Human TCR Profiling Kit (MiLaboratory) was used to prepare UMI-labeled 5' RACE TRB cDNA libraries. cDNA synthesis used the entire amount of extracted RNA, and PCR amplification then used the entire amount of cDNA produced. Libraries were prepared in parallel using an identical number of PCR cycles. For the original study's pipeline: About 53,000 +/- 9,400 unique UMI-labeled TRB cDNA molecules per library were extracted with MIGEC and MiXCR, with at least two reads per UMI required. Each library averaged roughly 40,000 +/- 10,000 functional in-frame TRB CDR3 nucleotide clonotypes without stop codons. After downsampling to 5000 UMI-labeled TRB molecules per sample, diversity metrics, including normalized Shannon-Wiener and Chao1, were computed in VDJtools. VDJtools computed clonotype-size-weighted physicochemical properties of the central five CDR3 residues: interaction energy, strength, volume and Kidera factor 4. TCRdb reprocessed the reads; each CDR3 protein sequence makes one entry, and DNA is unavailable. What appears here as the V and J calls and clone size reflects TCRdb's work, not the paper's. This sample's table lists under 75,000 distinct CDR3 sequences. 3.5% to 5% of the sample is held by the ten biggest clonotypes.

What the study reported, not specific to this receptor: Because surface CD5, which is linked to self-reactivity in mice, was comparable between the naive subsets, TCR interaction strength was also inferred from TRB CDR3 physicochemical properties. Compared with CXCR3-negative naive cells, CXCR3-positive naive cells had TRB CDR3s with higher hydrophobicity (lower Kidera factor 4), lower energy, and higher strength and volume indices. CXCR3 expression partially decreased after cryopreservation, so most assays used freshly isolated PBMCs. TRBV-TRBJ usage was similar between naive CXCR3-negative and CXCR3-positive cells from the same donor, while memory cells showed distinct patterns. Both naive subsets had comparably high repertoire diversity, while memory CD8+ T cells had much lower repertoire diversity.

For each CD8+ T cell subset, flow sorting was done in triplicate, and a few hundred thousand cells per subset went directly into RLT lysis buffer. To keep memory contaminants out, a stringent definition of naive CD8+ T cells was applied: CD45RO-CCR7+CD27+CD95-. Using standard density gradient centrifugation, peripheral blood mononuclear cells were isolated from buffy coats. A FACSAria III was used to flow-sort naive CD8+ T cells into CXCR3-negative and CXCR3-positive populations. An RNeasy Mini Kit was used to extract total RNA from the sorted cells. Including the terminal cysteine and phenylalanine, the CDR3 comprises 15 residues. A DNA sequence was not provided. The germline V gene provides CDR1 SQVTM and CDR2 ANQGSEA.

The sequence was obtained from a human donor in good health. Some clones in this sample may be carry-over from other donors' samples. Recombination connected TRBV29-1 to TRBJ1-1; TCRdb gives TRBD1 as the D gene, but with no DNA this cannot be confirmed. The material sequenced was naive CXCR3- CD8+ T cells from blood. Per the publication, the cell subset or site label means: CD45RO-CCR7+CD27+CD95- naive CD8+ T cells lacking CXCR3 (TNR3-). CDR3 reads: CSVEGFRDSNTEAFF.